What follows is one TCR beta chain and its context. Its cognate antigen has yet to be identified. Base qualities are not recorded, but no much larger clone differs from it by a single base. This sample stems from a study of blood T cell repertoires in COVID-19 (dated by TCRdb to the early 2020s). About the investigation overall: Samples covering the acute and convalescent phases of COVID-19 were provided by collaborators in the United States, Italy and Spain. The material from the prospective study consisted of cDNA or gDNA derived from T cells, B-cell-depleted T cells, or PBMCs. Subjects who had been exposed to COVID-19, were actively infected with it, or had recovered from it provided the deeply sampled blood TCRbeta repertoires that made up the dataset. The repertoires were released in a freely available public database meant as a resource for research on the immune response to SARS-CoV-2. Samples came from the ongoing ImmuneRACE study (first 160 participants) plus 1,254 subjects from 6 global collaborators. The sample metadata nearly always contained a de-identified subject ID, COVID-19 status, age in years and sex. Where available, HLA class I and class II types were taken from metadata supplied by the sample provider and were not determined by assay-based typing.

The germline V gene sets CDR1 to MNHNS and CDR2 to SASEGT. V sheds 2 bases and J sheds 1 base, leaving 8 bases between their ends. From the cysteine up to the phenylalanine, the CDR3 has a length of 15 residues. The sequence is cut down to CDR3 DNA, 45 bases in frame from base 1. Each collaborating institution followed its own protocols to collect whole blood in K2EDTA tubes. Collaborator samples were shipped for TCRbeta analysis as frozen whole blood, isolated PBMCs, or DNA extracted from either sample type. The paper as a whole reports these results and caveats: Clinical and demographic metadata were provided uncurated, with the amount varying by source and participant.

The immunoSEQ Assay, a bias-controlled multiplex PCR, was used to amplify TCRbeta CDR3 regions from genomic DNA. As for how the authors treated the data: The number of nucleated cells in each sample was estimated from the amplification of reference gene primers within the assay. To quantify the absolute abundance of each unique TCRbeta CDR3 rearrangement, sequence reads were collapsed and filtered. For each sample, productive Simpson clonality was calculated as the square root of Simpson's diversity index across productive rearrangements. Drawn from immuneACCESS, this table holds only the in-frame rearrangements with V and J called that TCRdb kept. Clones are partly lost; checked studies trace under half to an unresolved V gene and leave the rest unexplained. V, J and clone size were drawn from that table, and D and trimming were deduced from the DNA. This sample gives roughly 100,000 clones in total; roughly 82% of them show up just once. The top ten hold roughly 4% of the sample.

This clonotype was sampled from a human donor in a cohort sampled during active COVID-19. The sample comprised peripheral blood. The rearrangement joined TRBV6-1 to TRBJ2-2, with no reliable assignment of the D segment. The nucleotides are TGTGCCAGCAGTGAACTCGCAGGGAACACCGGGGAGCTGTTTTTT. Its product reads: CASSELAGNTGELFF.